This is a list of T cell receptor beta chains from one sample in a study of monozygotic twins with inflammatory bowel disease. One entry per CDR3 protein, without DNA, is what TCRdb gives after re-calling the 5' RACE reads. Its listing shows 400,000 to 500,000 distinct CDR3 sequences. The sequencing sample was made of blood. These receptors were taken from a human donor with ulcerative colitis or Crohn's disease, or a healthy co-twin of an affected twin (not recorded which). Both conserved end residues are part of each CDR3. Fields, in order: V gene, J gene, CDR3 protein.

V: TRBV12-3/TRBV12-4
J: TRBJ2-3
CDR3: CASSPGPQGASADTQYF

V: TRBV10-3
J: TRBJ2-1
CDR3: CAARAGVTYNEQFF

V: TRBV7-2
J: TRBJ2-1
CDR3: CASSLATPREQFF

V: TRBV10-3
J: TRBJ2-1
CDR3: CAISDRDHEQFF

V: TRBV5-1
J: TRBJ2-5
CDR3: CASSTTGTSGQTQYF

V: TRBV6-2/TRBV6-3
J: TRBJ2-3
CDR3: CASSYPKGQIAATQYF

V: TRBV7-2
J: TRBJ1-6
CDR3: CASSLVATGGTPLHF

V: TRBV28
J: TRBJ2-2
CDR3: CASRGTGGSGNAGELFF

V: TRBV6-1
J: TRBJ1-5
CDR3: CASSDWTVFGPQPQHF

V: TRBV6-5
J: TRBJ2-7
CDR3: CASSYSAGADYEQYF

V: TRBV20-1
J: TRBJ2-7
CDR3: CSAPTSGSYEQYF

V: TRBV7-2
J: TRBJ1-5
CDR3: CASSFDSGNQPQHF

V: TRBV28
J: TRBJ2-4
CDR3: CASRSWNIQYF

V: TRBV5-8
J: TRBJ1-5
CDR3: CASTPRGEHNQPQHF

V: TRBV30
J: TRBJ1-4
CDR3: CAWKGDEKLFF

V: TRBV9
J: TRBJ1-1
CDR3: CASSVGRGEGIRDTEAFF